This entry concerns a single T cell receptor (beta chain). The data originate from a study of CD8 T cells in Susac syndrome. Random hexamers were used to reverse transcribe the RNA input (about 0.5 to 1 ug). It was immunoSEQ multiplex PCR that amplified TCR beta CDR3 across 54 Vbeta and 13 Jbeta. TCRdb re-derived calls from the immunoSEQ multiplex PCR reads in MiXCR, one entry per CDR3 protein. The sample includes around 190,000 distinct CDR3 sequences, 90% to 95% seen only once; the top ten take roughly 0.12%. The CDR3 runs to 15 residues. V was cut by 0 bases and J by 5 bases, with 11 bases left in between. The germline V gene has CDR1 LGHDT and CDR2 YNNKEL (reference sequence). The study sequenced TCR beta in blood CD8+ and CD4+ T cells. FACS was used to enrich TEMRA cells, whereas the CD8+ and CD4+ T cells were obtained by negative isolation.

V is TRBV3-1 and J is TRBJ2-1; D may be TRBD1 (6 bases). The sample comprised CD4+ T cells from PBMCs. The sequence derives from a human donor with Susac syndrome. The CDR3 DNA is TGTGCCAGCAGCCAAGAACATCGGGACAACAATGAGCAGTTCTTC. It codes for CASSQEHRDNNEQFF.